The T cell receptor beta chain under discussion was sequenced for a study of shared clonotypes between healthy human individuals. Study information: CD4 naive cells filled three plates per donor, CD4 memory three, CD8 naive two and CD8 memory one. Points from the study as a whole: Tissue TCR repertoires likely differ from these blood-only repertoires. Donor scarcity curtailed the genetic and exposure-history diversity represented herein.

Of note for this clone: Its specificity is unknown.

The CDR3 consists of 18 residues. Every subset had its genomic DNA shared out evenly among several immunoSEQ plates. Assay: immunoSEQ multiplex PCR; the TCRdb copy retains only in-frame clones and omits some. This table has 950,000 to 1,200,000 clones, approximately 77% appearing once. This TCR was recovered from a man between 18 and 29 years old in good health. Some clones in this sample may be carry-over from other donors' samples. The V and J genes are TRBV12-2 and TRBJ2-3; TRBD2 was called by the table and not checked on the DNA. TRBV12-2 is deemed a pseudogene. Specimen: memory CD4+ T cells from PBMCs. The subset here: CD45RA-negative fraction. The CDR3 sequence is CASRSLTGGRGYSNTQYF. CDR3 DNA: TGTGCAAGTCGCTCACTGACCGGCGGGCGGGGCTACTCGAATACGCAGTATTTT.